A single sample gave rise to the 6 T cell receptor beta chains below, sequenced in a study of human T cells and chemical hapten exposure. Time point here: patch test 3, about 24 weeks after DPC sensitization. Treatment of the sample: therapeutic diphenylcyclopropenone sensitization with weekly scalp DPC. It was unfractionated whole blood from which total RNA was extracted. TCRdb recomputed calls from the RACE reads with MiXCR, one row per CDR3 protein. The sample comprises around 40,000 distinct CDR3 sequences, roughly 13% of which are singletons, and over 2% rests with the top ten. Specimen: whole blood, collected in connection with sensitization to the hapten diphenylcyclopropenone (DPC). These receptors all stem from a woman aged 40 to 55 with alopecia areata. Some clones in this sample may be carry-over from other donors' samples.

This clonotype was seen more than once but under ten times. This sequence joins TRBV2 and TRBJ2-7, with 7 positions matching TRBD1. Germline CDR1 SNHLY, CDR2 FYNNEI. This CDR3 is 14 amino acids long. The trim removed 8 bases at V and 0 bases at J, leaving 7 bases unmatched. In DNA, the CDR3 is TGTGCCAGCCGGAAGGGGGCTAACTCCTACGAGCAGTACTTC. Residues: CASRKGANSYEQYF.

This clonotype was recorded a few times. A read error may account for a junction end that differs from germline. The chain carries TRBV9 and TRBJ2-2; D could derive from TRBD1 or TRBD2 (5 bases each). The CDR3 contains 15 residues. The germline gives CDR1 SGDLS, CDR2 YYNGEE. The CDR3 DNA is TGTGCCAACAGCCCCCACGGGGCGCAAGGCGGGGAGCTGTTTTTT. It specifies CANSPHGAQGGELFF.

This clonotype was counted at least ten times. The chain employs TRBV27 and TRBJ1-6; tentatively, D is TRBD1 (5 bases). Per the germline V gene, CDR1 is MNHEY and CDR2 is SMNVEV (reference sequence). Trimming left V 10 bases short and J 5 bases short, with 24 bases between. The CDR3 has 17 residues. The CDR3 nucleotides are TGTGCCACCAGCCCGTCACAATTTAGACAGCATAATTCACCCCTCCACTTT. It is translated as CATSPSQFRQHNSPLHF.

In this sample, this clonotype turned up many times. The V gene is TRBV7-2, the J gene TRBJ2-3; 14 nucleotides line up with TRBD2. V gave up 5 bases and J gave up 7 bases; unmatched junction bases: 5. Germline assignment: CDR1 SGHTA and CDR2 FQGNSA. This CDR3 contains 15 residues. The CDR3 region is CASSTGLAGANTQYF. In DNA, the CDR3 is TGTGCCAGCAGCACGGGACTAGCGGGGGCCAATACGCAGTATTTT.

The CDR3 loop is CASSTDRGSNIQYF. CDR3 bases: TGTGCCAGCAGTACGGACAGGGGTTCAAACATTCAGTACTTC. The genes are TRBV6-5 and TRBJ2-4, with 9 bases that match TRBD1. This CDR3 spans 14 amino acids. The germline V gene has CDR1 MNHEY and CDR2 SVGAGI. V dropped 5 bases and J dropped 6; count of bases not matched to a gene: 5.

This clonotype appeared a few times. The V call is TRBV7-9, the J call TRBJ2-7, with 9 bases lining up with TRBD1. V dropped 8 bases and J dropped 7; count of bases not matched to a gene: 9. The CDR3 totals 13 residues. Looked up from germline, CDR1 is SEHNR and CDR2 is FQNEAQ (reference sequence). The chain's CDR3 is CASLKGQGREQYF. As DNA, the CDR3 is TGTGCCAGCCTTAAGGGACAGGGACGAGAGCAGTACTTC.